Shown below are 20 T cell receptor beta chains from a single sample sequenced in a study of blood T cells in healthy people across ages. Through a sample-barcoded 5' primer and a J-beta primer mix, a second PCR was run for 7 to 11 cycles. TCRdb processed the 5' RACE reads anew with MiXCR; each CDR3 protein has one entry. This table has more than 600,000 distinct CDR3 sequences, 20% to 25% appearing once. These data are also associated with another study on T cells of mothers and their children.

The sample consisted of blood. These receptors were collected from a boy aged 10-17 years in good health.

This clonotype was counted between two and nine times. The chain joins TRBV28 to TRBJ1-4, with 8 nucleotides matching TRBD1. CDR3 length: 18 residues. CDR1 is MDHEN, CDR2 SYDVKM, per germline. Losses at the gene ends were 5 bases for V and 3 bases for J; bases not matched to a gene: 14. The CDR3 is CASSRTGFSLGANEKLFF. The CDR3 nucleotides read TGTGCCAGCAGTCGGACAGGGTTCTCTCTGGGGGCTAATGAAAAACTGTTTTTT. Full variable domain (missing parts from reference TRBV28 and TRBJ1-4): DVKVTQSSRYLVKRTGEKVFLECVQDMDHENMFWYRQDPGLGLRLIYFSYDVKMKEKGDIPEGYSVSREKKERFSLILESASTNQTSMYLCASSRTGFSLGANEKLFFGSGTQLSVL.

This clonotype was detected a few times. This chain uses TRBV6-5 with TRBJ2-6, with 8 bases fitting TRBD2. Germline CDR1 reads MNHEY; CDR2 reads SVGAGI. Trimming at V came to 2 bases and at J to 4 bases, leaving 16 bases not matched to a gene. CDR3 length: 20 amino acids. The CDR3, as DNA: TGTGCCAGCAGTTACCGATCAGGACTAGCAGATGAAATGGGGGCCAACGTCCTGACTTTC. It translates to CASSYRSGLADEMGANVLTF.

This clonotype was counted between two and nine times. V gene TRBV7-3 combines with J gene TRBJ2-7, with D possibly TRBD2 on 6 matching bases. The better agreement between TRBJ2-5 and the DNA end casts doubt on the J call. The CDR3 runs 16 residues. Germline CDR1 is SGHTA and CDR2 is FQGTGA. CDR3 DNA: TGTGCCAGCAGCTTAAGGACGGGGGAACCCCAAGAGACCCAGTACTTC. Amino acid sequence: CASSLRTGEPQETQYF.

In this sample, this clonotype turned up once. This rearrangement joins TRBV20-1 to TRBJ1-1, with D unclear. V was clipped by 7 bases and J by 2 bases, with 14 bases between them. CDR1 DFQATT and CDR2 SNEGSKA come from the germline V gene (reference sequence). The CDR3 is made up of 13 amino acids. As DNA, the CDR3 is TGCAGTGTTTTAAGACGACCTAACACTGAAGCTTTCTTT. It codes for CSVLRRPNTEAFF.

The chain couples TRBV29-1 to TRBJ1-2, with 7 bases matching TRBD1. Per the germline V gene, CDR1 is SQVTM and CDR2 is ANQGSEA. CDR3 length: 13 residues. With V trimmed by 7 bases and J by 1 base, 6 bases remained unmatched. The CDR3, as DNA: TGCAGCGCAGGGGACAGTAGTAACTATGGCTACACCTTC. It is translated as CSAGDSSNYGYTF.

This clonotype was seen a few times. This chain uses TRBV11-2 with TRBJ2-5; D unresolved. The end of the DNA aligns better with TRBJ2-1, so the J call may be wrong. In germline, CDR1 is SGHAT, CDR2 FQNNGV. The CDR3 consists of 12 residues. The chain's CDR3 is CASSPITGEQFF. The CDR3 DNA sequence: TGTGCCAGCAGCCCTATCACGGGTGAGCAGTTCTTC.

This chain's CDR3 is CSAREGSSNYGYTF. CDR3 DNA sequence: TGCAGTGCTAGAGAGGGCAGCTCTAACTATGGCTACACCTTC. The rearrangement joins TRBV20-1 to TRBJ1-2, with D unresolved. Per germline, CDR1 DFQATT and CDR2 SNEGSKA (reference sequence). The CDR3 extends over 14 amino acids. V shed 0 bases and J shed 0 bases, with 8 bases lying between them.

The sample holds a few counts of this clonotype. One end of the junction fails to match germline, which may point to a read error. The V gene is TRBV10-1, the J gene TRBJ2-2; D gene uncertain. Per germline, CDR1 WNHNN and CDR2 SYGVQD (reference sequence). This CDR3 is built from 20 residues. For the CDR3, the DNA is TGCGCCAGCAGTGAGTCGGACGGCCCACCGAATCGACCGAACATCGGGGAGCTGTTTTTT. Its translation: CASSESDGPPNRPNIGELFF.

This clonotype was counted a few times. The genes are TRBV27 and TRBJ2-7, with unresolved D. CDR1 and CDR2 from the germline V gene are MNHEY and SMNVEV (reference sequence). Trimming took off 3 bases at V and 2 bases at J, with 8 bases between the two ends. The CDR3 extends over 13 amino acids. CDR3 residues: CASSFGPAYEQYF. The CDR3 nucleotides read TGTGCCAGCAGTTTTGGGCCGGCCTACGAGCAGTACTTC.

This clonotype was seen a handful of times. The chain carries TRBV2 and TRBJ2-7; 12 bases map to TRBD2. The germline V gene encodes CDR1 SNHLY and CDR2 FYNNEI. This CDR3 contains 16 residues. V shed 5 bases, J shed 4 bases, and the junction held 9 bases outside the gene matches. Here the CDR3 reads CASSLRLAGAGYEQYF. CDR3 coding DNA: TGTGCCAGCAGTCTGAGACTAGCGGGAGCGGGGTACGAGCAGTACTTC.

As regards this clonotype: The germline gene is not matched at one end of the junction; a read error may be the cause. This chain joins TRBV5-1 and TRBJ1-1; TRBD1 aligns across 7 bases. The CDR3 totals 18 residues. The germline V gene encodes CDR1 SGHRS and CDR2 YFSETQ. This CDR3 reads CARSLPLNRGVANTEAFF. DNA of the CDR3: TGCGCCCGCAGCTTGCCTCTCAACAGGGGAGTAGCGAACACTGAAGCTTTCTTT.

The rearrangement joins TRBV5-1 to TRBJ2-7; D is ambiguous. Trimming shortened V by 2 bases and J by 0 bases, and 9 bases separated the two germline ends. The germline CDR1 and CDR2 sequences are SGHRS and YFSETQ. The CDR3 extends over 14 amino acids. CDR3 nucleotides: TGCGCCAGCAGCTTTTCTCTAAGCTCCTACGAGCAGTACTTC. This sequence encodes CASSFSLSSYEQYF.

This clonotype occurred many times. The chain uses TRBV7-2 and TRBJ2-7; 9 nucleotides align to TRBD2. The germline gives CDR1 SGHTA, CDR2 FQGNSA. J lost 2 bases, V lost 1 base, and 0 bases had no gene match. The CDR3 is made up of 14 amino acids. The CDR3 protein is CASSLGGRAYEQYF. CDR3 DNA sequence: TGTGCCAGCAGCTTAGGCGGGAGGGCCTACGAGCAGTACTTC.

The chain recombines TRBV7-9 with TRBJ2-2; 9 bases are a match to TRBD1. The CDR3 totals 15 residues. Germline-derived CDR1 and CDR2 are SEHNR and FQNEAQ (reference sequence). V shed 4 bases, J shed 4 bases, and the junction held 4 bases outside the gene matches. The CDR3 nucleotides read TGTGCCAGCAGCTGGGGGACAGGGAGCACCGGGGAGCTGTTTTTT. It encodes CASSWGTGSTGELFF.

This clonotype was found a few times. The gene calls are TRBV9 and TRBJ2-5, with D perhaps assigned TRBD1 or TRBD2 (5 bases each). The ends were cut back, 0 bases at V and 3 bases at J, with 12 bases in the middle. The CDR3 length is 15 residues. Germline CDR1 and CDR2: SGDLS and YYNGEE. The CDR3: CASSVDPGPEETQYF. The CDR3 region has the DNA TGTGCCAGCAGCGTAGATCCGGGACCGGAAGAGACCCAGTACTTC.

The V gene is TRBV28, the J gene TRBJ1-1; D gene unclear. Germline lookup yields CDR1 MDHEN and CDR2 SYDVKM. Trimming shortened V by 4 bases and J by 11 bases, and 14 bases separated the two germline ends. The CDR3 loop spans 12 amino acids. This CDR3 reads CASSWAGHGAFF. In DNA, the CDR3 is TGTGCCAGCAGTTGGGCGGGCCACGGGGCTTTCTTT.

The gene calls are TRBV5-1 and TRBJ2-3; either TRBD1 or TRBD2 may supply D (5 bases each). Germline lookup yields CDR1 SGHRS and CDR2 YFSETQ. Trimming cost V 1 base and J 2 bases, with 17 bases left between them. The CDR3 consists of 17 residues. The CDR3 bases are TGCGCCAGCAGCTTGCTCAATACCGGGGACGACACAGATACGCAGTATTTT. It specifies CASSLLNTGDDTDTQYF. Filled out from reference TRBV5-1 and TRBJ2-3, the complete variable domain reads KAGVTQTPRYLIKTRGQQVTLSCSPISGHRSVSWYQQTPGQGLQFLFEYFSETQRNKGNFPGRFSGRQFSNSRSEMNVSTLELGDSALYLCASSLLNTGDDTDTQYFGPGTRLTVL.

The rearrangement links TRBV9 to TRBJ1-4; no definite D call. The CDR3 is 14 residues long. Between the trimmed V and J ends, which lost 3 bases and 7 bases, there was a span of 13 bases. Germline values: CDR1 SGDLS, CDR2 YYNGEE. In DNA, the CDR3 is TGTGCCAGCAGCGCCTCAAGGGAGGGTGAAAAACTGTTTTTT. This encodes CASSASREGEKLFF.

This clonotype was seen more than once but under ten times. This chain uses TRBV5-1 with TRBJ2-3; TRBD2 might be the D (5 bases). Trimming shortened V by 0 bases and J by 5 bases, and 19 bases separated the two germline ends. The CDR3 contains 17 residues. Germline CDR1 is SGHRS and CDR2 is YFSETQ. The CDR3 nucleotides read TGCGCCAGCAGCTTGGGATCTGGGCCCCTCGGGGAAGATACGCAGTATTTT. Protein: CASSLGSGPLGEDTQYF.

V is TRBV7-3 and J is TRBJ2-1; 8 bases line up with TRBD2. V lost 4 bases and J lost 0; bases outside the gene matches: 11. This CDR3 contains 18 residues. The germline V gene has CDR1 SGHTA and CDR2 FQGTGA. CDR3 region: CASSSEGAGGLSYNEQFF. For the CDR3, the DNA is TGTGCCAGCAGCTCGGAGGGTGCGGGAGGTCTCTCCTACAATGAGCAGTTCTTC. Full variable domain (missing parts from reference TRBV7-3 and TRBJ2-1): GAGVSQTPSNKVTEKGKYVELRCDPISGHTALYWYRQSLGQGPEFLIYFQGTGAADDSGLPNDRFFAVRPEGSVSTLKIQRTERGDSAVYLCASSSEGAGGLSYNEQFFGPGTRLTVL.